This T cell receptor beta chain was recorded in a study of T cells in Graves' hyperthyroidism and ophthalmopathy. Each ophthalmopathy patient scored at least 3 on the Clinical Activity Score and at least 4 on NOSPECS grade, with duration under 3 months. The V gene's germline CDR1 is MNHNS and CDR2 SASEGT. The CDR3 covers 15 residues. The V and J ends lost 2 bases and 7 bases respectively, with 17 bases between them. Regions amplified from RNA transcripts were the TCR beta CDR3 regions. A set of HTBI primers served as the primers for a first-round RT-PCR of the TCR CDR3. One entry per CDR3 protein results from TCRdb running MiXCR on the multiplex PCR reads. In the table there are hundreds of thousands of distinct CDR3 sequences, roughly 14% of which are singletons.

Sequenced sample: blood. This clonotype originated in a woman in her fifties or sixties with Graves' ophthalmopathy. The V gene is TRBV6-1, the J gene TRBJ1-1; a possible D gene is TRBD1 (5 bases). DNA for the CDR3: TGTGCCAGCAGTGAAAAAATGTGGGGACTCGGTGAAGCTTTCTTT. This translates into CASSEKMWGLGEAFF.